This T cell receptor beta chain came from a study of T cell responses to AZD1222 COVID-19 vaccine. This table comes from immunoSEQ multiplex PCR, and its TCRdb copy is limited to in-frame clones, with some not included. The table lists roughly 130,000 clones, approximately 90% of them singletons, with approximately 3.3% in the top ten. As regards this clone: The target antigen is unknown.

V was trimmed by 5 bases and J by 4 bases, leaving 12 bases between them. The CDR3 has 13 amino acids. Study-level findings and limits: Variant regions that are unmutated are reportedly the target of nearly half of spike-specific TCRs. Repertoires were collected only later (after the peak T cell response had occurred). Baseline serostatus was positive in only a handful of AZD1222 recipients.

The chain is built from TRBV12-3 or TRBV12-4 and TRBJ2-7, with a possible D match to TRBD1 (6 bases). The specimen comprised peripheral blood, sampled on day 0 of AZD1222 vaccination. The sequence came from an adult in good health. CDR3 sequence (DNA): TGTGCCAGCAGTCCGAACAGGGAGTACGAGCAGTACTTC. Amino acids: CASSPNREYEQYF.